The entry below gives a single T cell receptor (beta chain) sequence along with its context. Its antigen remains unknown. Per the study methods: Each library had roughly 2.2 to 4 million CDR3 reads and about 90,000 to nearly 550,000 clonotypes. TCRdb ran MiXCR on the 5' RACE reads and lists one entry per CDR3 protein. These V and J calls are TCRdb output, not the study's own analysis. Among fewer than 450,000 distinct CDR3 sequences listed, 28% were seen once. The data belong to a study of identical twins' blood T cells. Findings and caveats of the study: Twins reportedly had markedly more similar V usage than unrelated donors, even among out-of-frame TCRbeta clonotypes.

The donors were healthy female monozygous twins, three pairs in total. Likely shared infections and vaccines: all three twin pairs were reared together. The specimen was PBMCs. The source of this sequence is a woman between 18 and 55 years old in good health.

Here the CDR3 reads CSVRQVAGAEAFF. CDR3 coding DNA: TGCAGCGTCCGACAGGTAGCGGGAGCTGAAGCTTTCTTT. This chain connects TRBV29-1 to TRBJ1-1; D may be TRBD1 (6 bases). The CDR3 has 13 amino acids. Trimming shortened V by 6 bases and J by 6 bases, and 17 bases separated the two germline ends. Germline V lookup: CDR1 SQVTM, CDR2 ANQGSEA.